This T cell receptor (beta chain) originates from a study of response to subunit inactivated influenza vaccine. TCRdb independently ran MiXCR on the RT-PCR reads; one entry per CDR3 protein. The sample carries hundreds of thousands of distinct CDR3 sequences, under 15% recorded once. General study findings and limits: With each seasonal influenza vaccination, the authors suggested, few new T cells are recruited.

This clonotype was observed a few times. Its antigen is unidentified. The V gene lost 4 bases and the J gene lost 8 bases, with 14 bases spanning the gap. The CDR3 has 13 residues. The germline V gene encodes CDR1 LGHNA and CDR2 YSLEER. This sample comprised PBMCs from blood, obtained 40 to 50 days after vaccination. The sequence came from a man between 45 and 60 years old who received an inactivated influenza vaccine. V gene TRBV4-3 combines with J gene TRBJ1-1, with D tentatively TRBD1 (5 bases). CDR3: CASSRLLGGEAFF. In nucleotides, the CDR3 is TGCGCCAGCAGCCGTCTCTTGGGGGGGGAAGCTTTCTTT.